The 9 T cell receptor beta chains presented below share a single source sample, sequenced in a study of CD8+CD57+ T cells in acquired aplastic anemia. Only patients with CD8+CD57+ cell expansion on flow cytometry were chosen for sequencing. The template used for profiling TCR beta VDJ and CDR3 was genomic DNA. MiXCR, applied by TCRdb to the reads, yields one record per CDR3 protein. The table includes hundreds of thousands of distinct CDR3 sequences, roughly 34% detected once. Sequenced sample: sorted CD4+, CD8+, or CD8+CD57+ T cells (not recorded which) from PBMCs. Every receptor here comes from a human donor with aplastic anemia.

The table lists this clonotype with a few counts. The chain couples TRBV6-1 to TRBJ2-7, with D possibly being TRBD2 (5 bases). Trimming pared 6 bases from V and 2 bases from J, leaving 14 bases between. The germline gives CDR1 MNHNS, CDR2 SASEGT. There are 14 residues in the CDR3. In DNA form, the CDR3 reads TGTGCCAGCAGCAACCTGCCTAGCCCCTACGAGCAGTACTTC. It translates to CASSNLPSPYEQYF.

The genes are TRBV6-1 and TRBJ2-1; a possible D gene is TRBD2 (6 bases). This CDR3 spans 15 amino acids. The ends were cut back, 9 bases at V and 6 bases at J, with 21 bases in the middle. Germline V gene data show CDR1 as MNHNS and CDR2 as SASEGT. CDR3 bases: TGTGCCAGTACCTCCTCCGCGGGCGGGGTCAATGAGCAGTTCTTC. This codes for CASTSSAGGVNEQFF.

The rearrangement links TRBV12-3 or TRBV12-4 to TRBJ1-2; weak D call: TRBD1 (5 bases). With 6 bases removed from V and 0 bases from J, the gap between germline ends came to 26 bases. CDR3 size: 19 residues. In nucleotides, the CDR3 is TGTGCCAGCAGCTCCAGATATCGACAGTTAAACGATCCTAACTATGGCTACACCTTC. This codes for CASSSRYRQLNDPNYGYTF.

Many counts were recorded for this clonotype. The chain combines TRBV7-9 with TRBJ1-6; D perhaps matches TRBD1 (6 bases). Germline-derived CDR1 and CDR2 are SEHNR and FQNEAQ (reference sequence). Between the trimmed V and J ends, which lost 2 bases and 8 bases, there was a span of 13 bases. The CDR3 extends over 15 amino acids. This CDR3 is CASSLQGSADSPLHF. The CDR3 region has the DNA TGTGCCAGCAGCTTACAGGGGAGCGCCGATTCACCCCTCCACTTT.

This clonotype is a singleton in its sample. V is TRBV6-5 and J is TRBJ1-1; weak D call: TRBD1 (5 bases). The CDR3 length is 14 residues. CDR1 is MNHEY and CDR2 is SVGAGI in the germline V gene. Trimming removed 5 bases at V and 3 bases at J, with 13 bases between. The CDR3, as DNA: TGTGCCAGCAGTCTTGACAGCTTGGACACTGAAGCTTTCTTT. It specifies CASSLDSLDTEAFF.

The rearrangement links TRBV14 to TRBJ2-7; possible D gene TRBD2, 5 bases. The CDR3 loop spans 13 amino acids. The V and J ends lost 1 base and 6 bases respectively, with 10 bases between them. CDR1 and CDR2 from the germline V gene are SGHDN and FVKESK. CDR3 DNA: TGTGCCAGCAGCCAAGTTGTCGGAGGCGAGCAGTACTTC. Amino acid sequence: CASSQVVGGEQYF.

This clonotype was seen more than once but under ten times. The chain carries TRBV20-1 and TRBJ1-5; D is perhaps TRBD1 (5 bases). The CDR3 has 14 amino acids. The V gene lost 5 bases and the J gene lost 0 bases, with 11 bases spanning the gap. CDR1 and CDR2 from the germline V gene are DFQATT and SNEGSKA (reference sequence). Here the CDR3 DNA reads TGCAGTGCTGGGGGGATTTTTAGCAATCAGCCCCAGCATTTT. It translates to CSAGGIFSNQPQHF.

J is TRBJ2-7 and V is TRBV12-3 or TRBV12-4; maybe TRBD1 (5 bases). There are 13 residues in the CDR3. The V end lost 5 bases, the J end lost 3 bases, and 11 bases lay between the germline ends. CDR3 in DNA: TGTGCCAGCAGTGCCAGGGAATTCTACGAGCAGTACTTC. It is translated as CASSAREFYEQYF.

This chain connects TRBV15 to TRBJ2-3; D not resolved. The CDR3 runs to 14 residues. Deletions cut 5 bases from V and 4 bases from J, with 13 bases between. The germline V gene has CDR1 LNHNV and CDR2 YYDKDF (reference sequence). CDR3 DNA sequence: TGTGCCACCAGCCGCCCCTCCCTCCCAGATACGCAGTATTTT. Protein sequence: CATSRPSLPDTQYF.